These 26 T cell receptor beta chains share one sample of origin, sequenced in a study of shared clonotypes between healthy human individuals. The table came from immunoSEQ multiplex PCR; TCRdb's copy has only in-frame clones and leaves some out. The sample shows 500,000 to 550,000 clones, 90% to 96% of them seen only once. Sequenced input: naive CD4+ T cells sorted from blood. Subset: CD45RA+ positively selected. The receptors were sampled from a woman aged 25 to 45 in good health.

This chain links TRBV19 with TRBJ2-7, with 12 bases matching TRBD1. The V segment lost 6 bases and the J segment 1 base; nucleotides outside the gene matches: 7. This CDR3 has 16 residues. Germline V gene sequence: CDR1 LNHDA, CDR2 SQIVND (reference sequence). CDR3 amino acids: CASSARDRGRSYEQYF. CDR3 nucleotides: TGTGCCAGTAGCGCTCGGGACAGGGGGCGATCCTACGAGCAGTACTTC.

V is TRBV7-6 and J is TRBJ2-1; the match to TRBD2 covers 13 bases. Trimming took 4 bases from V and 7 from J; bases not matched to a gene: 7. Germline V gives CDR1 SGHVS, CDR2 FNYEAQ. This CDR3 comprises 16 residues. CDR3 nucleotides: TGTGCCAGCAGCTCGCGGACTAGCGGGAGATATAATGAGCAGTTCTTC. Translation gives CASSSRTSGRYNEQFF.

This clone was detected only once. The chain joins TRBV27 to TRBJ2-7, with D perhaps TRBD2 (6 bases). The V end lost 0 bases, the J end lost 5 bases, and 20 bases lay between the germline ends. CDR1 and CDR2 (germline): MNHEY, SMNVEV (reference sequence). This CDR3 contains 17 residues. The CDR3 spells CASSLSRGSFREHEQYF. The CDR3, as DNA: TGTGCCAGCAGTTTATCCCGGGGGAGCTTTCGGGAGCACGAGCAGTACTTC.

The chain uses TRBV27 and TRBJ2-5; 9 nucleotides match TRBD2. Germline loops: CDR1 MNHEY, CDR2 SMNVEV (reference sequence). The junction had 9 bases not matched to a gene; V was cut back by 3 bases and J by 4 bases. CDR3 length equals 16 residues. CDR3 bases: TGTGCCAGCAGTTTCCTCGCCGGAGCGGGAGGAGAGACCCAGTACTTC. Its protein is CASSFLAGAGGETQYF.

The gene calls are TRBV7-3 and TRBJ2-1; unclear D gene. In germline, CDR1 is SGHTA, CDR2 FQGTGA. The CDR3 runs 15 residues. V was shortened by 2 bases and J by 0 bases, with 8 bases between the two germline ends. The CDR3 loop is CASSLDGSSYNEQFF. The CDR3 coding sequence is TGTGCCAGCAGCTTAGATGGCAGCTCCTACAATGAGCAGTTCTTC.

The chain is built from TRBV2 and TRBJ2-1; 11 bases fit TRBD2. Losses at the gene ends were 6 bases for V and 4 bases for J; bases not matched to a gene: 5. Germline CDR1 reads SNHLY; CDR2 reads FYNNEI. There are 15 residues in the CDR3. The CDR3 here is CASSQLAGAYNEQFF. CDR3 sequence (DNA): TGTGCCAGCAGCCAACTAGCGGGAGCATACAATGAGCAGTTCTTC.

This chain links TRBV7-6 with TRBJ2-5; D possibly uses TRBD1 or TRBD2 (5 bases each). Germline CDR1 SGHVS, CDR2 FNYEAQ. V lost 1 base, J lost 8 bases, and 14 bases lay in between. This CDR3 has 14 residues. The CDR3 region is CASSLVGELDTQYF. Here the CDR3 DNA reads TGTGCCAGCAGCTTAGTAGGGGAGCTTGACACCCAGTACTTC.

This chain uses TRBV27 with TRBJ1-1; 7 bases are shared with TRBD1. The CDR3 extends over 16 amino acids. Germline V gene lookup returns CDR1 MNHEY and CDR2 SMNVEV (reference sequence). The junction had 13 bases not matched to a gene; V was cut back by 5 bases and J by 4 bases. The CDR3 protein is CASSPRGRIKRTEAFF. The CDR3 bases are TGTGCCAGCAGTCCCAGGGGGAGGATAAAACGCACTGAAGCTTTCTTT.

The CDR3 reads CASRGHGFDEQYF. CDR3 bases: TGTGCCAGCAGAGGCCATGGGTTCGACGAGCAGTACTTC. The V and J genes are TRBV28 and TRBJ2-7, with no clear D. Trimming left V 6 bases short and J 5 bases short, with 14 bases between. Germline loops: CDR1 MDHEN, CDR2 SYDVKM. The CDR3 loop spans 13 amino acids.

The chain carries TRBV19 and TRBJ2-7; D might be TRBD1 (5 bases). This CDR3 has 14 residues. The germline CDR1 and CDR2 sequences are LNHDA and SQIVND (reference sequence). V was shortened by 6 bases and J by 2 bases, with 14 bases between the two germline ends. The CDR3 DNA reads as TGTGCCAGTAGCCCGACAATAGGGGCCTACGAGCAGTACTTC. Encoded protein: CASSPTIGAYEQYF.

The gene calls are TRBV6-1 and TRBJ2-1, with 10 bases fitting TRBD2. The germline V gene has CDR1 MNHNS and CDR2 SASEGT. The CDR3 extends over 15 amino acids. V lost 1 base, J lost 9 bases, and 6 bases stayed unmatched. Here the CDR3 reads CASSEVSSGRSEQFF. The CDR3 DNA is TGTGCCAGCAGTGAAGTGTCTAGCGGGAGAAGTGAGCAGTTCTTC.

The genes are TRBV2 and TRBJ2-2, with no clear D. The CDR3 is 12 amino acids. Germline V lookup: CDR1 SNHLY, CDR2 FYNNEI. V dropped 6 bases and J dropped 6 bases, with 8 bases sitting between them. The CDR3 region is CASSDTSGELFF. CDR3 DNA: TGTGCCAGCAGCGATACTTCCGGGGAGCTGTTTTTT. The whole variable domain, remainder taken from reference TRBV2 and TRBJ2-2, is EPEVTQTPSHQVTQMGQEVILRCVPISNHLYFYWYRQILGQKVEFLVSFYNNEISEKSEIFDDQFSVERPDGSNFTLKIRSTKLEDSAMYFCASSDTSGELFFGEGSRLTVL.

The rearrangement uses TRBV5-1 and TRBJ2-3; 12 positions agree with TRBD2. The germline CDR1 and CDR2 sequences are SGHRS and YFSETQ. There are 15 residues in the CDR3. Germline trimming cut 4 bases from V and 4 bases from J; bases unmatched to any gene: 4. CDR3 DNA sequence: TGCGCCAGCAGCCCGACTAGCGGGAGAGCAGATACGCAGTATTTT. Its translation: CASSPTSGRADTQYF.

This clone showed up just once. The V gene is TRBV28, the J gene TRBJ1-2, with 7 bases fitting TRBD1. Trimming at V came to 7 bases and at J to 3 bases, leaving 2 bases not matched to a gene. The CDR3 spans 12 residues. Germline loops: CDR1 MDHEN, CDR2 SYDVKM. Here the CDR3 reads CASIGTDYGYTF. The CDR3 region has the DNA TGTGCCAGCATAGGGACAGACTATGGCTACACCTTC.

This chain connects TRBV4-1 to TRBJ2-7, with a weak D call TRBD2 (5 bases). Trimming shortened V by 1 base and J by 0 bases, and 16 bases separated the two germline ends. The germline V gene has CDR1 MGHRA and CDR2 YSYEKL. The CDR3 consists of 17 residues. Written as DNA, the CDR3 is TGCGCCAGCAGCCAAGCACTGGTAAGCGGCCTCTCCTACGAGCAGTACTTC. Residues: CASSQALVSGLSYEQYF.

The chain has TRBV2 and TRBJ1-2; perhaps TRBD1 as D (6 bases). The CDR3 is made up of 13 amino acids. Germline-derived CDR1 and CDR2 are SNHLY and FYNNEI. V was cut by 7 bases and J by 6 bases, with 15 bases left in between. In DNA, the CDR3 is TGTGCCAGCACTCAACAGGGTTTCGATGGCTACACCTTC. This encodes CASTQQGFDGYTF. The variable domain in full, completed from reference TRBV2 and TRBJ1-2, reads EPEVTQTPSHQVTQMGQEVILRCVPISNHLYFYWYRQILGQKVEFLVSFYNNEISEKSEIFDDQFSVERPDGSNFTLKIRSTKLEDSAMYFCASTQQGFDGYTFGSGTRLTVV.

The V gene is TRBV5-8, the J gene TRBJ1-1; D gene unclear. CDR1 and CDR2 from the germline V gene are SGHTS and YDEGEE. CDR3 length: 14 amino acids. Trimming left V 0 bases short and J 2 bases short, with 8 bases between. The CDR3 reads CASSLGRGNTEAFF. CDR3 sequence (DNA): TGTGCCAGCAGCTTGGGTCGGGGAAACACTGAAGCTTTCTTT. The full variable domain, with the rest looked up from reference TRBV5-8 and TRBJ1-1, is EAGVTQSPTHLIKTRGQQATLRCSPISGHTSVYWYQQALGLGLQFLLWYDEGEERNRGNFPPRFSGRQFPNYSSELNVNALELEDSALYLCASSLGRGNTEAFFGQGTRLTVV.

The J gene is TRBJ2-7, the V gene TRBV19; D remains ambiguous. V gave up 4 bases and J gave up 3 bases, with 10 bases separating them. This CDR3 is built from 13 residues. Per germline, CDR1 LNHDA and CDR2 SQIVND (reference sequence). In nucleotides, the CDR3 is TGTGCCAGTAGTAGTACGCCTAGCTACGAGCAGTACTTC. The encoded protein is CASSSTPSYEQYF.

This clone was seen once. The rearrangement joins TRBV6-1 to TRBJ2-7; the match to TRBD1 covers 8 bases. The CDR3 totals 14 residues. The V and J ends lost 3 bases and 3 bases, in that order; junction bases with no gene match: 4. CDR1 is MNHNS and CDR2 is SASEGT in the germline V gene. The CDR3 DNA follows: TGTGCCAGCAGTGAGTGGGGACAGGACTACGAGCAGTACTTC. It is translated as CASSEWGQDYEQYF.

The gene calls are TRBV19 and TRBJ1-1; the D is unclear. V lost 5 bases and J lost 9, with 13 bases in between. The CDR3 consists of 12 residues. Germline V gene data show CDR1 as LNHDA and CDR2 as SQIVND (reference sequence). The CDR3 DNA reads TGTGCCAGTAGTTTGAATCTGAGGAAAGCTTTCTTT. As protein: CASSLNLRKAFF.

This chain links TRBV19 with TRBJ2-7, with 9 bases fitting TRBD2. The CDR3 extends over 14 amino acids. Germline CDR1 reads LNHDA; CDR2 reads SQIVND (reference sequence). J lost 4 bases, V lost 5 bases, and 6 bases had no gene match. The CDR3 is CASSWIAGEYEQYF. In DNA, the CDR3 is TGTGCCAGTAGTTGGATAGCGGGAGAATACGAGCAGTACTTC.

V gene TRBV2 combines with J gene TRBJ2-3; no reliable D call. V gave up 3 bases and J gave up 2 bases, with 3 bases separating them. The length of the CDR3 is 12 residues. Germline V gives CDR1 SNHLY, CDR2 FYNNEI. The CDR3 DNA follows: TGTGCCAGCAGTGACAACACAGATACGCAGTATTTT. It encodes CASSDNTDTQYF.

The chain joins TRBV5-6 to TRBJ2-3, with D perhaps TRBD1 (5 bases). Germline values: CDR1 SGHDT, CDR2 YYEEEE. Trimming removed 1 base from V and 3 bases from J, with 12 bases in between. This CDR3 comprises 15 residues. The CDR3 DNA reads as TGTGCCAGCAGCTTGAGGCACAGGTCGACAGATACGCAGTATTTT. Translating it yields CASSLRHRSTDTQYF.

The chain employs TRBV23-1 and TRBJ2-3; TRBD1 might be the D (5 bases). TRBV23-1 falls under the ORF class, with uncertain function. This CDR3 region has 14 residues. The ends were cut back, 3 bases at V and 2 bases at J, with 9 bases in the middle. This CDR3 is CASSHQGITDTQYF. In nucleotides, the CDR3 is TGCGCCAGCAGTCACCAGGGAATCACAGATACGCAGTATTTT.

The CDR3 DNA reads as TGTGCCAGCAGCTTCGGACTAGCGGGAGGGACCGGGGAGCTGTTTTTT. Protein sequence: CASSFGLAGGTGELFF. This sequence joins TRBV11-2 and TRBJ2-2; 15 bases are shared with TRBD2. The CDR3 runs to 16 residues. Losses at the gene ends were 3 bases for V and 5 bases for J; bases not matched to a gene: 1. CDR1 and CDR2 from the germline V gene are SGHAT and FQNNGV.

CDR3 in amino acids: CASSLSRGYNEQFF. CDR3 nucleotides: TGTGCCAGCAGTTTATCCAGAGGGTACAATGAGCAGTTCTTC. The rearrangement uses TRBV28 and TRBJ2-1; tentatively, D is TRBD2 (5 bases). V was shortened by 1 base and J by 4 bases, with 8 bases between the two germline ends. From germline, CDR1 is MDHEN and CDR2 SYDVKM. This CDR3 has 14 residues.